The entry below describes one T cell receptor (beta chain). Antigen: not known. The data were taken from a study of Ad26.COV2.S vaccination and SARS-CoV-2 variants. Across the whole study: Into the muscle, Ad26.COV2.S was dosed once or twice, 56 days apart.

The CDR3 extends over 12 amino acids. V dropped 0 bases and J dropped 9 bases, with 6 bases sitting between them. Germline values: CDR1 LGHDT, CDR2 YNNKEL (reference sequence). Study results and limitations: It was found that vaccine and placebo recipients had similar non-spike TCR breadth. Reports say spike-specific CD8+ and CD4+ T cell responses covered substantial breadth after vaccination.

Specified treatment: around 19 received Ad26.COV2.S at low or high dose, single or two shots; about 5 received placebo; per-sample allocation not given. Samples analyzed were those drawn on day 63 after the first vaccine or placebo injection. Aged 18-55 years, donor was enrolled in Boston in 2020. TCRdb's copy holds only in-frame clones and misses some; the assay was immunoSEQ multiplex PCR. The repertoire includes 240,000 or so clones, around 89% of them detected once, and roughly a tenth sits in the top ten. The chain combines TRBV3-1 (or the pseudogene TRBV3-2) with TRBJ1-3; D not certain. This TCR was sampled from a person aged 18-65 years who received the Ad26.COV2.S COVID-19 vaccine or a placebo. The sample was peripheral blood, taken in a trial of Ad26.COV2.S vaccine versus placebo. The CDR3 sequence is CASSQDPTTIYF. The CDR3 DNA reads as TGTGCCAGCAGCCAAGACCCGACCACCATATATTTT.